The 27 T cell receptor beta chains presented below share a single source sample, sequenced in a study of T cells in Graves' hyperthyroidism and ophthalmopathy. The investigators amplified TCR beta CDR3 regions from RNA transcripts. A set of HTBI primers served as the primers for a first-round RT-PCR of the TCR CDR3. TCRdb independently ran MiXCR on the multiplex PCR reads; one entry per CDR3 protein. This sample has approximately 610,000 distinct CDR3 sequences, with about 15% found just once. The source material was blood. The origin of the receptors is a woman between 40 and 50 years old with Graves' ophthalmopathy.

The genes are TRBV19 and TRBJ2-5; 8 nucleotides match TRBD1. The CDR3 runs 16 residues. From germline, CDR1 is LNHDA and CDR2 SQIVND (reference sequence). Trimming at V came to 5 bases and at J to 4 bases, leaving 12 bases not matched to a gene. This chain's CDR3 is CASSPPDRAGGETQYF. In DNA form, the CDR3 reads TGTGCCAGTAGTCCCCCGGACAGGGCAGGGGGAGAGACCCAGTACTTC.

The chain combines TRBV3-1 with TRBJ1-1; D might be TRBD1 (6 bases). Germline CDR1 and CDR2: LGHDT and YNNKEL (reference sequence). This CDR3 spans 16 amino acids. V lost 1 base and J lost 1, with 13 bases in between. The CDR3 sequence: CASSQAMETGNTEAFF. Here the CDR3 DNA reads TGTGCCAGCAGCCAAGCTATGGAGACAGGGAACACTGAAGCTTTCTTT.

This clonotype was detected many times. This sequence joins TRBV6-2 or TRBV6-3 and TRBJ2-2; D ambiguous. The CDR3 is 13 amino acids. The germline gives CDR1 MNHEY, CDR2 SVGEGT. V was cut by 6 bases and J by 7 bases, with 12 bases left in between. CDR3 sequence reads: CASSWSSGGELFF. As DNA, the CDR3 is TGTGCCAGCAGCTGGAGCTCCGGCGGGGAGCTGTTTTTT.

The genes are TRBV5-1 and TRBJ1-1, with 8 bases that match TRBD1. There are 14 residues in the CDR3. In germline, CDR1 is SGHRS, CDR2 YFSETQ. V shed 0 bases and J 9 bases; nucleotides not matched to a gene: 7. In DNA, the CDR3 is TGCGCCAGCAGCTTGGGGTCAGGGGGCGATAAAGCTTTCTTT. It encodes CASSLGSGGDKAFF.

This clonotype came up many times. This chain joins TRBV6-5 and TRBJ2-7; the match to TRBD2 covers 11 bases. The ends lost 7 bases at V and 2 bases at J; junction bases unmatched: 4. This CDR3 has 14 residues. Germline CDR1 MNHEY, CDR2 SVGAGI. CDR3 loop: CASTGTSGTYEQYF. The CDR3 DNA follows: TGTGCCAGCACCGGGACTAGCGGAACCTACGAGCAGTACTTC.

This clonotype was recorded at least ten times. This chain connects TRBV11-2 to TRBJ1-1; D remains ambiguous. CDR3 length: 14 amino acids. V shed 0 bases and J shed 0 bases, with 5 bases lying between them. Germline V gives CDR1 SGHAT, CDR2 FQNNGV. In nucleotides, the CDR3 is TGTGCCAGCAGCTTAGATTTGGTGAACACTGAAGCTTTCTTT. Translating it yields CASSLDLVNTEAFF.

Only one count was recorded for this clonotype. The chain couples TRBV30 to TRBJ2-2; no clear D. Looked up from germline, CDR1 is GTSNPN and CDR2 is SVGIG (reference sequence). CDR3 length equals 14 residues. V was shortened by 0 bases and J by 2 bases, with 7 bases between the two germline ends. The CDR3 sequence is CAWSVGRNTGELFF. For the CDR3, the DNA is TGTGCCTGGAGTGTTGGCCGAAACACCGGGGAGCTGTTTTTT.

The table lists this clonotype with many counts. V usage is TRBV12-3 or TRBV12-4 and J usage is TRBJ2-7; 7 bases line up with TRBD2. CDR3 size: 15 residues. V was pared by 10 bases and J by 0 bases, with 12 bases of the junction left unmatched. CDR3 nucleotide sequence: TGTGCCACCGGCTCGGGGGGAGCTGTCTCCTACGAGCAGTACTTC. This sequence encodes CATGSGGAVSYEQYF.

The chain couples TRBV19 to TRBJ2-7, with TRBD2 matching 13 bases. After removal of 3 bases from V and 7 bases from J, the junction contained 9 bases not matched to a gene. CDR1 and CDR2 (germline): LNHDA, SQIVND (reference sequence). The CDR3 has 16 residues. This CDR3 is CASSMYPGLAGKEQYF. DNA for the CDR3: TGTGCCAGTAGTATGTATCCGGGACTAGCGGGAAAGGAGCAGTACTTC.

Many counts were recorded for this clonotype. The chain recombines TRBV6-1 with TRBJ2-5, with D perhaps given as TRBD1 or TRBD2 (5 bases each). The germline gives CDR1 MNHNS, CDR2 SASEGT. Trimming cost V 8 bases and J 4 bases, with 20 bases left between them. CDR3 length: 15 amino acids. DNA of the CDR3: TGTGCCAGCGAGAGGGGCATAGAGGGTACAGAGACCCAGTACTTC. Its translation: CASERGIEGTETQYF.

The rearrangement uses TRBV24-1 and TRBJ1-6; no firm D call. The V end lost 4 bases, the J end lost 7 bases, and 1 base lay between the germline ends. CDR3 length equals 11 residues. CDR1 and CDR2 (germline): KGHDR, SFDVKD. This chain's CDR3 is CATSDNSPLHF. The CDR3 DNA follows: TGTGCCACCAGTGACAATTCACCCCTCCACTTT.

Many counts were recorded for this clonotype. V usage is TRBV5-1 and J usage is TRBJ1-2; 9 nucleotides line up with TRBD1. V lost 0 bases, J lost 12 bases, and 12 bases stayed unmatched. CDR1 and CDR2 (germline): SGHRS, YFSETQ. The CDR3 sequence is 15 residues long. The CDR3 DNA sequence: TGCGCCAGCAGCTTGGCCCCCGGGACAGGGCCAAAGAACACCTTC. Protein product: CASSLAPGTGPKNTF.

This clonotype has at least ten counts. V and J are TRBV19 and TRBJ1-2, with no clear D. Trimming removed 6 bases from V and 5 bases from J, with 13 bases in between. Germline loops: CDR1 LNHDA, CDR2 SQIVND (reference sequence). This CDR3 has 13 amino acids. In nucleotides, the CDR3 is TGTGCCAGTAGCCTCCTCAGGCTTTATGGCTACACCTTC. Residues: CASSLLRLYGYTF.

The chain combines TRBV7-2 with TRBJ2-5, with 8 bases matching TRBD2. V lost 5 bases to trimming and J lost 5 bases; unmatched junction nucleotides: 10. Germline CDR1 is SGHTA and CDR2 is FQGNSA. CDR3 size: 15 residues. The DNA of the CDR3 is TGTGCCAGCAGCCCGACTAGCGTCCCTAGGGAGACCCAGTACTTC. This encodes CASSPTSVPRETQYF.

This clonotype was seen repeatedly, ten times or more. The conserved closing phenylalanine or tryptophan is absent in this CDR3, likely reflecting a read error. This chain joins TRBV27 and TRBJ1-2; a weak D match, TRBD1 (6 bases). The CDR3 has 14 amino acids. Trimming removed 6 bases at V and 8 bases at J, with 19 bases between. Germline loops: CDR1 MNHEY, CDR2 SMNVEV (reference sequence). The CDR3 nucleotides read TGTGCCAGCAGCTTCGTGGGGGCGGGACGGGGCTACACCCTC. Its protein is CASSFVGAGRGYTL.

The chain couples TRBV2 to TRBJ1-1; TRBD1 is a possible D gene (6 bases). Germline V gene lookup returns CDR1 SNHLY and CDR2 FYNNEI. V was trimmed by 6 bases and J by 6 bases, leaving 17 bases between them. The CDR3 is 14 residues long. CDR3 loop: CASSPGGGIPEAFF. The CDR3 DNA reads as TGTGCCAGCAGCCCCGGGGGGGGCATCCCTGAAGCTTTCTTT.

The table lists this clonotype with many counts. J is TRBJ1-5 and V is TRBV24-1, with D uncertain. The CDR3 sequence is 12 residues long. In germline, CDR1 is KGHDR, CDR2 SFDVKD. The germline V and J ends were trimmed by 4 bases and 5 bases, with 5 bases remaining between them. CDR3 protein: CATSDGYQPQHF. The DNA for the CDR3 is TGTGCCACCAGTGACGGGTATCAGCCCCAGCATTTT.

Points on this clonotype: Relative to the germline gene, one junction end is altered; a read error may explain this. V gene TRBV18 combines with J gene TRBJ1-3, with D hard to call. CDR3 length equals 16 residues. CDR1 and CDR2 from the germline V gene are KGHSH and LQKENI. The CDR3, as DNA: TGTGCCAGCTCACGGGCCCGGGCCAATTCTGGAAACACCACATATTTT. Translated: CASSRARANSGNTTYF. Complete variable domain (other parts from reference TRBV18 and TRBJ1-3): NAGVMQNPRHLVRRRGQEARLRCSPMKGHSHVYWYRQLPEEGLKFMVYLQKENIIDESGMPKERFSAEFPKEGPSILRIQQVVRGDSAAYFCASSRARANSGNTTYFGEGSWLTVV.

The chain recombines TRBV4-1 with TRBJ1-1, with D unresolved. The V and J ends lost 2 bases and 5 bases respectively, with 12 bases between them. Germline values: CDR1 MGHRA, CDR2 YSYEKL. The CDR3 covers 14 residues. The CDR3 loop reads CASSQREEGTEAFF. The CDR3 nucleotides read TGCGCCAGCAGCCAACGAGAGGAAGGAACTGAAGCTTTCTTT.

This clonotype was detected ten times or more. This chain uses TRBV19 with TRBJ2-5; weak D call: TRBD1 (6 bases). V lost 3 bases and J lost 5, with 13 bases in between. The CDR3 is 14 amino acids. The germline gives CDR1 LNHDA, CDR2 SQIVND (reference sequence). This chain's CDR3 is CASSIPGVQETQYF. CDR3 nucleotide sequence: TGTGCCAGTAGTATCCCAGGGGTCCAGGAGACCCAGTACTTC. Full variable domain (rest looked up from reference TRBV19 and TRBJ2-5): DGGITQSPKYLFRKEGQNVTLSCEQNLNHDAMYWYRQDPGQGLRLIYYSQIVNDFQKGDIAEGYSVSREKKESFPLTVTSAQKNPTAFYLCASSIPGVQETQYFGPGTRLLVL.

This clonotype was detected many times. The chain carries TRBV5-5 and TRBJ2-5; the D gene is possibly TRBD2 (6 bases). Germline V lookup: CDR1 SGHKS, CDR2 YYEKEE (reference sequence). The CDR3 runs 14 residues. Trimming cost V 3 bases and J 3 bases, with 12 bases left between them. The DNA of the CDR3 is TGTGCCAGCAGCTCCGACGGGGGTGAAGAGACCCAGTACTTC. The encoded protein is CASSSDGGEETQYF.

This clonotype was seen many times. This chain links TRBV13 with TRBJ2-2; 10 bases are a match to TRBD1. The trim removed 0 bases at V and 3 bases at J, leaving 19 bases unmatched. From germline, CDR1 is PRHDT and CDR2 FYEKMQ (reference sequence). The CDR3 is made up of 22 amino acids. CDR3 in amino acids: CASSLGWGRDRGTSGYTGELFF. CDR3 nucleotides: TGTGCCAGCAGCTTAGGATGGGGCCGGGACAGGGGAACTAGCGGCTACACCGGGGAGCTGTTTTTT.

The V gene is TRBV11-1, the J gene TRBJ2-2; 7 bases are a match to TRBD1. Trimming at V came to 4 bases and at J to 0 bases, leaving 8 bases not matched to a gene. The CDR3 totals 17 residues. Germline lookup yields CDR1 SGHAT and CDR2 FQDESV (reference sequence). This CDR3 is CASSWARGGANTGELFF. The CDR3 DNA reads TGTGCCAGCAGCTGGGCCAGAGGGGGCGCGAACACCGGGGAGCTGTTTTTT.

This chain uses TRBV27 with TRBJ1-5; tentative D call: TRBD1 (6 bases). The CDR3 covers 12 residues. CDR1 and CDR2 from the germline V gene are MNHEY and SMNVEV (reference sequence). Deletions cut 7 bases from V and 6 bases from J, with 10 bases between. CDR3 in amino acids: CASKQGGQPQHF. The CDR3 coding sequence is TGTGCCAGCAAACAGGGAGGTCAGCCCCAGCATTTT.

This clonotype was observed at least ten times. The chain carries TRBV20-1 and TRBJ2-5; a possible D gene is TRBD1 (5 bases). This CDR3 is 16 amino acids long. V lost 0 bases and J lost 1, with 15 bases in between. Germline CDR1 is DFQATT and CDR2 is SNEGSKA (reference sequence). The CDR3 DNA sequence: TGCAGTGCTAGAGAGACCCAGGGTAGTGCCCAAGAGACCCAGTACTTC. Amino acid sequence: CSARETQGSAQETQYF.

The sample holds many counts of this clonotype. V usage is TRBV29-1 and J usage is TRBJ2-7, with D possibly being TRBD1 or TRBD2 (6 bases each). The ends were cut back, 4 bases at V and 6 bases at J, with 16 bases in the middle. This CDR3 has 13 residues. Germline V gives CDR1 SQVTM, CDR2 ANQGSEA. The CDR3 bases are TGCAGCGTTGGGGGGCGGAGGGGCGGCGAGCAGTACTTC. This gives the protein CSVGGRRGGEQYF.

This clonotype has only a few counts. V usage is TRBV29-1 and J usage is TRBJ2-5, with 9 bases matching TRBD1. CDR3 length: 13 residues. J gave up 5 bases and V 6 bases, and 7 bases lay outside the gene matches. Germline lookup yields CDR1 SQVTM and CDR2 ANQGSEA. CDR3 DNA sequence: TGCAGCGTGAGACAGGGGGGCGGGGAGACCCAGTACTTC. Its translation: CSVRQGGGETQYF.